The subject of this entry is one TCR beta chain. This clonotype was found many times. Its antigen is not yet known. Base qualities were left out, and no much larger clone turns up one base away. A case-control design nested within a healthcare worker cohort in London, UK, was used, with weekly nasopharyngeal swab PCR tests and blood sampling performed. Healthcare workers were enrolled in the week of the UK lockdown, from 23 to 31 March 2020, and were followed every week for up to roughly 16 weeks. This entry is derived from a study of early T cells in non-severe SARS-CoV-2 infection (dated by TCRdb to the early 2020s). Some background on the complete study: Because TCR sequencing relied on bulk RNA taken from unsorted whole blood, pairing of alpha and beta chains was not possible.

Based on the germline V gene, the CDR1 and CDR2 sequences are SGHAT and FQNNGV. For this chain, trimming is 5 bases at the V end and 5 bases at the J end, and the number of junction bases without a gene match is 8. The CDR3 numbers 14 residues from cysteine through phenylalanine. Kept here is only the CDR3 DNA, which spans 42 bases and is read in frame from base 1. The research as a whole found: VDJdb matching was skewed toward anti-spike CD8 responses and likely underestimated virus-specific expansions by missing private and CD4 specificities.

Libraries came from 5' RACE. Sequencing used a NextSeq 500. The TCR library protocol attached unique molecular identifiers to individual cDNA molecules to correct for sequencing error and PCR bias. Both TCR alpha and beta chains were sequenced, and tight co-correlation was observed between alpha and beta sequence abundances in each sample. Under the source paper's analysis protocol: Decombinator V4 was used to perform V gene, J gene and CDR3 annotation of TCR sequences. TCRs were defined as expanded if a significant change between any two time points was detected under a Poisson model with p below 0.0001. Abundances of TCRs were expressed as counts per million after normalisation to the total number of TCRs sequenced in each sample. TRAV1-2 paired with TRAJ12, TRAJ20 or TRAJ33 defined MAIT TCRs, while TRAV10 paired with TRAJ18 defined iNKT TCRs. VDJdb, accessed 1 November 2021, was searched for CMV, EBV and SARS-CoV-2 annotated TCRs, excluding TCRs annotated for multiple antigens. Using fastp at Q25 and MiXCR, TCRdb reprocessed the public reads and kept productive beta chains. Entries are consolidated by CDR3 protein sequence, retaining the most common genes and DNA. For this entry, the V and J calls and clone size follow TCRdb and not the study's own pipeline. The sample data list tens of thousands of distinct CDR3 sequences, and 4.5% to 6% of these were observed just once. The ten largest account for approximately 14% of the sample.

The sequence joins TRBV11-2 to TRBJ2-5; 7 junctional bases match TRBD1. The sequences come from whole blood, collected at baseline. The origin of this receptor is an adult who was a healthcare worker with PCR-confirmed SARS-CoV-2 infection or an uninfected control (not recorded which). In nucleotides, the sequence is TGTGCCAGCAGCCCGAACAGGGGTTTGGAGACCCAGTACTTC. It is translated as CASSPNRGLETQYF.